Shown below are 19 T cell receptor beta chains from a single sample sequenced in a study of blood T cell repertoires in COVID-19. Generated by immunoSEQ multiplex PCR, the TCRdb table keeps only in-frame clones and is missing some. The table lists under 350,000 clones, around 85% of them singletons. The material sequenced was PBMCs or T cells enriched from blood (not recorded which). The receptors were gathered from a middle-aged woman with acute COVID-19.

This chain joins TRBV2 and TRBJ2-3; D gene uncertain. Trimming pared 9 bases from V and 2 bases from J, leaving 15 bases between. Germline V CDR1 and CDR2: SNHLY, FYNNEI. CDR3 length: 14 amino acids. The CDR3 reads CASSQTPDTDTQYF. CDR3 bases: TGTGCCAGTAGCCAGACGCCAGACACAGATACGCAGTATTTT.

This chain links TRBV7-6 with TRBJ1-1, with D possibly matching TRBD1 (5 bases). CDR3 length: 13 residues. From germline, CDR1 is SGHVS and CDR2 FNYEAQ. The ends were cut back, 5 bases at V and 1 base at J, with 8 bases in the middle. For the CDR3, the DNA is TGTGCCAGCAGCATACAGGAGAACACTGAAGCTTTCTTT. It encodes CASSIQENTEAFF.

The V gene is TRBV4-3, the J gene TRBJ2-2; 7 bases match TRBD2. From germline, CDR1 is LGHNA and CDR2 YSLEER. This CDR3 is built from 14 residues. V lost 7 bases to trimming and J lost 1 base; unmatched junction nucleotides: 3. CDR3 sequence (DNA): TGCGCCAGCAAGACTAGCTGGAACACCGGGGAGCTGTTTTTT. This sequence encodes CASKTSWNTGELFF.

The rearrangement uses TRBV7-2 and TRBJ2-7, with a possible D match to TRBD1 (6 bases). The V end lost 2 bases, the J end lost 6 bases, and 14 bases lay between the germline ends. This CDR3 has 14 residues. Per the germline V gene, CDR1 is SGHTA and CDR2 is FQGNSA. CDR3 sequence reads: CASSLPGQAVEQYF. CDR3 nucleotides: TGTGCCAGCAGCTTACCGGGACAAGCCGTCGAGCAGTACTTC.

This clone has only one observation. V and J are TRBV10-3 and TRBJ1-2; D perhaps matches TRBD1 (6 bases). The CDR3 extends over 17 amino acids. Germline CDR1 is ENHRY and CDR2 is SYGVKD. V was shortened by 4 bases and J by 4 bases, with 22 bases between the two germline ends. CDR3: CAISGGQGALTGYGYTF. The CDR3 nucleotides read TGTGCCATCAGTGGGGGACAAGGAGCCCTAACGGGCTATGGCTACACCTTC.

The V call is TRBV24-1, the J call TRBJ2-5; D not resolved. This CDR3 spans 15 amino acids. Trimming stripped 0 bases from V and 1 base from J, with 8 bases between. Germline loops: CDR1 KGHDR, CDR2 SFDVKD. CDR3 region: CATSDLRSSQETQYF. The CDR3 DNA follows: TGTGCCACCAGTGATTTGCGGTCTAGCCAAGAGACCCAGTACTTC.

The CDR3 is CASSPGGQGGDGYTF. CDR3 sequence (DNA): TGTGCCAGCAGCCCAGGGGGACAGGGAGGGGATGGCTACACCTTC. The V gene is TRBV5-6, the J gene TRBJ1-2; the match to TRBD1 covers 9 bases. Germline CDR1 SGHDT, CDR2 YYEEEE. The length of the CDR3 is 15 residues. The trim removed 4 bases at V and 6 bases at J, leaving 10 bases unmatched.

A few counts support this clone. V gene TRBV27 combines with J gene TRBJ2-7, with D possibly being TRBD1 (5 bases). The CDR3 is made up of 13 amino acids. Trimming cost V 2 bases and J 5 bases, with 10 bases left between them. Germline V CDR1 and CDR2: MNHEY, SMNVEV (reference sequence). CDR3 nucleotide sequence: TGTGCCAGCAGTTTAAAGGGGTACCACGAGCAGTACTTC. It specifies CASSLKGYHEQYF.

This clone is a singleton in its sample. The chain combines TRBV5-4 with TRBJ2-3, with TRBD1 as a possible D gene (6 bases). CDR1 is SGHNT and CDR2 is YYREEE in the germline V gene (reference sequence). CDR3 length: 15 residues. The germline V and J ends were trimmed by 3 bases and 6 bases, with 17 bases remaining between them. CDR3 in DNA: TGTGCCAGCAGCTGGGCGGCAGGGGTCGGGGATACGCAGTATTTT. Protein: CASSWAAGVGDTQYF.

The chain is built from TRBV6-5 and TRBJ1-6; the D is unclear. With 2 bases removed from V and 2 bases from J, the gap between germline ends came to 7 bases. The CDR3 has 15 residues. CDR1 MNHEY and CDR2 SVGAGI come from the germline V gene. Here the CDR3 reads CASSYAPAYNSPLHF. The CDR3 DNA is TGTGCCAGCAGTTACGCTCCGGCCTATAATTCACCCCTCCACTTT.

This chain connects TRBV18 to TRBJ2-7; the D is unclear. V lost 6 bases, J lost 4 bases, and 16 bases lay in between. Germline values: CDR1 KGHSH, CDR2 LQKENI. The length of the CDR3 is 14 residues. For the CDR3, the DNA is TGTGCCAGCTCCCCAACACTGGAGTCGTACGAGCAGTACTTC. Residues: CASSPTLESYEQYF.

The V and J genes are TRBV6-5 and TRBJ1-1; tentative D call: TRBD1 (5 bases). The V gene's germline CDR1 is MNHEY and CDR2 SVGAGI. The CDR3 contains 12 residues. Trimming stripped 5 bases from V and 4 bases from J, with 8 bases between. This CDR3 is CASSTGGTEAFF. The CDR3 DNA reads as TGTGCCAGCAGTACGGGGGGCACTGAAGCTTTCTTT.

V usage is TRBV14 and J usage is TRBJ2-1; D is perhaps TRBD2 (6 bases). The CDR3 is 15 amino acids. CDR1 SGHDN and CDR2 FVKESK come from the germline V gene. With 5 bases removed from V and 2 bases from J, the gap between germline ends came to 13 bases. The CDR3 here is CASSYGGIAYNEQFF. CDR3 nucleotide sequence: TGTGCCAGCAGCTATGGGGGGATAGCCTACAATGAGCAGTTCTTC.

This chain links TRBV28 with TRBJ2-1, with TRBD1 matching 7 bases. J lost 6 bases, V lost 7 bases, and 6 bases had no gene match. This CDR3 comprises 13 residues. The V gene's germline CDR1 is MDHEN and CDR2 SYDVKM. CDR3 loop: CASNKGQPNEQFF. The CDR3 region has the DNA TGTGCCAGCAATAAGGGACAGCCCAATGAGCAGTTCTTC.

The chain couples TRBV14 to TRBJ2-1; D is perhaps TRBD1 (5 bases). V lost 4 bases and J 4 bases, leaving 17 bases between the germline ends. Germline V gene sequence: CDR1 SGHDN, CDR2 FVKESK. The CDR3 extends over 16 amino acids. The CDR3 is CASSPYQGLVYNEQFF. CDR3 nucleotides: TGTGCCAGCAGCCCATACCAGGGTCTCGTGTACAATGAGCAGTTCTTC.

This clone was counted a single time. This rearrangement joins TRBV2 to TRBJ2-3; D is ambiguous. Germline V gene sequence: CDR1 SNHLY, CDR2 FYNNEI. V lost 5 bases and J 2 bases, leaving 20 bases between the germline ends. The CDR3 runs 17 residues. The CDR3 DNA sequence: TGTGCCAGCAGTAAAAAGGCGTCAGGTTTGGTCACAGATACGCAGTATTTT. This codes for CASSKKASGLVTDTQYF.

The CDR3 sequence is CASSSPDRANNYSYTIYF. CDR3 DNA sequence: TGTGCCAGCAGCTCCCCGGACAGGGCGAACAATTACTCTTACACCATATATTTT. The chain uses TRBV11-3 and TRBJ1-3; 8 bases are shared with TRBD1. Germline V lookup: CDR1 SGHNT, CDR2 YENEEA. The CDR3 has 18 residues. Trimming at V came to 4 bases and at J to 8 bases, leaving 19 bases not matched to a gene. The complete variable domain, with remaining parts taken from reference TRBV11-3 and TRBJ1-3, reads EAGVVQSPRYKIIEKKQPVAFWCNPISGHNTLYWYLQNLGQGPELLIRYENEEAVDDSQLPKDRFSAERLKGVDSTLKIQPAELGDSAVYLCASSSPDRANNYSYTIYFGEGSWLTVV.

CDR3: CASSYSTSGGPEIQYF. CDR3 coding DNA: TGTGCCAGCAGTTACTCGACTAGCGGGGGCCCGGAGATTCAGTACTTC. The chain uses TRBV6-2 or TRBV6-3 and TRBJ2-4, with 12 bases identical to TRBD2. V lost 0 bases, J lost 10 bases, and 7 bases stayed unmatched. Germline values: CDR1 MNHEY, CDR2 SVGEGT. The CDR3 length is 16 residues.

This chain connects TRBV18 to TRBJ2-3, with D possibly TRBD1 on 6 matching bases. The V gene's germline CDR1 is KGHSH and CDR2 LQKENI. With 3 bases removed from V and 4 bases from J, the gap between germline ends came to 17 bases. The CDR3 spans 16 residues. CDR3 in amino acids: CASSPSLTAGADTQYF. DNA of the CDR3: TGTGCCAGCTCACCCTCTCTCACAGCAGGGGCAGATACGCAGTATTTT.